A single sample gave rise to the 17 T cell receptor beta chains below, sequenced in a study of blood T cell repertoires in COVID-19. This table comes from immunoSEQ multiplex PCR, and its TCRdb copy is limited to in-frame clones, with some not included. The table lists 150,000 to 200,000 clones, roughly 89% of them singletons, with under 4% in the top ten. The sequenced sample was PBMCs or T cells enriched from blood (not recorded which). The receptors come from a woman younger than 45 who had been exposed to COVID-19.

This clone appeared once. As DNA, the CDR3 is TGTGCCAGCAGTGTAGAGGGGGCTGAGATTGGGCAGTTCTTC. The encoded protein is CASSVEGAEIGQFF. This chain connects TRBV2 to TRBJ2-1, with 7 bases identical to TRBD1. The J segment lost 12 bases and the V segment lost 4 bases, leaving 12 bases of the junction unmatched. Germline loops: CDR1 SNHLY, CDR2 FYNNEI. This CDR3 contains 14 residues.

CDR3 residues: CATGFSSEAFF. For the CDR3, the DNA is TGTGCCACCGGTTTTTCCTCCGAAGCTTTCTTT. The chain recombines TRBV6-5 with TRBJ1-1; D is unresolved. The V and J ends lost 10 bases and 8 bases respectively, with 14 bases between them. The germline gives CDR1 MNHEY, CDR2 SVGAGI. The CDR3 is made up of 11 amino acids.

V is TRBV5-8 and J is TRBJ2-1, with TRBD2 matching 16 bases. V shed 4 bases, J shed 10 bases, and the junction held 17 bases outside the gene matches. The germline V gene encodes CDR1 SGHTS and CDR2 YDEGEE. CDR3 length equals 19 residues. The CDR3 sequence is CASSPGTSGGAILTKEQFF. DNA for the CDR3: TGTGCCAGCAGCCCCGGGACTAGCGGGGGGGCCATCCTCACAAAAGAGCAGTTCTTC. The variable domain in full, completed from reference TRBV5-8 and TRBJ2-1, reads EAGVTQSPTHLIKTRGQQATLRCSPISGHTSVYWYQQALGLGLQFLLWYDEGEERNRGNFPPRFSGRQFPNYSSELNVNALELEDSALYLCASSPGTSGGAILTKEQFFGPGTRLTVL.

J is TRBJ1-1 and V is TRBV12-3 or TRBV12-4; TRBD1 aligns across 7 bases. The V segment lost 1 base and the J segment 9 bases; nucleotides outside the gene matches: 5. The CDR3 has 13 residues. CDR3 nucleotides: TGTGCCAGCAGTTTAGGGGGACAGAGACAAGCTTTCTTT. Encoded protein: CASSLGGQRQAFF.

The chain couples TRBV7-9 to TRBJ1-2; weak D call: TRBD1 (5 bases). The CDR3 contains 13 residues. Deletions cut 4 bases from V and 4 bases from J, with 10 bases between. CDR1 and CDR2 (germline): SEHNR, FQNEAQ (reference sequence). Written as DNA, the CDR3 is TGTGCCAGCAGCTACCGTCAGGGCTATGGCTACACCTTC. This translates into CASSYRQGYGYTF.

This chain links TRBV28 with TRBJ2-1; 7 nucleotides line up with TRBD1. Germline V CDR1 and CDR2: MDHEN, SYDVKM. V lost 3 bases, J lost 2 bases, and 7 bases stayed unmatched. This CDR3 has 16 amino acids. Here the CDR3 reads CASSFRDRAPYNEQFF. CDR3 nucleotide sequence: TGTGCCAGCAGTTTCCGTGACAGGGCTCCCTACAATGAGCAGTTCTTC.

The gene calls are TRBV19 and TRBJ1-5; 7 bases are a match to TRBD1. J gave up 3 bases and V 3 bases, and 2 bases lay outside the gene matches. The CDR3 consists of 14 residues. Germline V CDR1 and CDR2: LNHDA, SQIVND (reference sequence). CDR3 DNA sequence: TGTGCCAGTAGTATGGGACAGAACAATCAGCCCCAGCATTTT. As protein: CASSMGQNNQPQHF.

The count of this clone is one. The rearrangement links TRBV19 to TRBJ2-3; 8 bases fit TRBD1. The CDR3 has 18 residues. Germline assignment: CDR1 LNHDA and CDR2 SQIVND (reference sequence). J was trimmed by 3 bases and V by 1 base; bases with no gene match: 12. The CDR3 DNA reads TGTGCCAGTAGTATAGGCGTAGACAGGGGAATTAGGACAGATACGCAGTATTTT. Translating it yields CASSIGVDRGIRTDTQYF.

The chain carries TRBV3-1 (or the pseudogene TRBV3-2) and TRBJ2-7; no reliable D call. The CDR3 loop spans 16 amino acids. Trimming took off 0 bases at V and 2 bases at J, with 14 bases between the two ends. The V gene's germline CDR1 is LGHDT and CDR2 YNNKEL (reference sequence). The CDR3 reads CASSQDISLITYEQYF. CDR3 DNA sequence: TGTGCCAGCAGCCAAGATATCAGTCTGATTACCTACGAGCAGTACTTC.

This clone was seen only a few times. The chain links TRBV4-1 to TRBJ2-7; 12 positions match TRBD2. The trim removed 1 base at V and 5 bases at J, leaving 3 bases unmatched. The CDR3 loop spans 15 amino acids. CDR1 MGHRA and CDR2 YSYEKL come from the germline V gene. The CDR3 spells CASSQGLAGVDEQYF. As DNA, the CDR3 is TGCGCCAGCAGCCAAGGACTAGCGGGGGTCGACGAGCAGTACTTC.

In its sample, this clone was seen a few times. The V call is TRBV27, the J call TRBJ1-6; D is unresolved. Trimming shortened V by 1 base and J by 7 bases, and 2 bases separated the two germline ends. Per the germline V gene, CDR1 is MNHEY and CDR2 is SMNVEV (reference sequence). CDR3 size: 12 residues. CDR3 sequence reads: CASSLLNSPLHF. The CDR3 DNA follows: TGTGCCAGCAGTTTATTAAATTCACCCCTCCACTTT.

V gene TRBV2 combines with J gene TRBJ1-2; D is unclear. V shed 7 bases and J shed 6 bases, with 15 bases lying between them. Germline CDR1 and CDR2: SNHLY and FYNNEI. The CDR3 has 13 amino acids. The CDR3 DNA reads TGTGCCAGCATGGTGGCAGTCCGGGATGGCTACACCTTC. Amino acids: CASMVAVRDGYTF. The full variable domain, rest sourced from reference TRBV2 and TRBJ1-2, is EPEVTQTPSHQVTQMGQEVILRCVPISNHLYFYWYRQILGQKVEFLVSFYNNEISEKSEIFDDQFSVERPDGSNFTLKIRSTKLEDSAMYFCASMVAVRDGYTFGSGTRLTVV.

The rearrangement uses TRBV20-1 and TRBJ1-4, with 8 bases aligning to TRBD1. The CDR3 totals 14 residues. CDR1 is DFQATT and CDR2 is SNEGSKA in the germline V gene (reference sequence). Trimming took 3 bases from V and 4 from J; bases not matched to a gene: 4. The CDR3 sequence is CSASRDRLNEKLFF. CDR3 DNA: TGCAGTGCTAGTCGGGACAGGCTTAATGAAAAACTGTTTTTT.

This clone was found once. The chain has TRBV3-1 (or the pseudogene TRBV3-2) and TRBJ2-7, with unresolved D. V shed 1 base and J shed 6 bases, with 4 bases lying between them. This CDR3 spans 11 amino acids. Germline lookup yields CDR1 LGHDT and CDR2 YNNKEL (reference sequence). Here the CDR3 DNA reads TGTGCCAGCAGCCAAGTGGCCGAGCAGTACTTC. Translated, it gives CASSQVAEQYF.

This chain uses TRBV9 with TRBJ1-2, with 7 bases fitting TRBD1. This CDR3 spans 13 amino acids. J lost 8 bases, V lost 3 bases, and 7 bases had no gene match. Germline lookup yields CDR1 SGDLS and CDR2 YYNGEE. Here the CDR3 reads CASSGYRGGGYTF. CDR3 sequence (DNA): TGTGCCAGCAGCGGATACAGGGGCGGGGGCTACACCTTC.

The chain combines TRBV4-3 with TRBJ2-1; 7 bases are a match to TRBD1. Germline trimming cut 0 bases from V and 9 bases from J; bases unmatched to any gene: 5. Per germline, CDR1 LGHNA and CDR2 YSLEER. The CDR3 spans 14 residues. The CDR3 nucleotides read TGCGCCAGCAGCCAAGATGAGTCAGGGGGTGAGCAGTTCTTC. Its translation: CASSQDESGGEQFF.

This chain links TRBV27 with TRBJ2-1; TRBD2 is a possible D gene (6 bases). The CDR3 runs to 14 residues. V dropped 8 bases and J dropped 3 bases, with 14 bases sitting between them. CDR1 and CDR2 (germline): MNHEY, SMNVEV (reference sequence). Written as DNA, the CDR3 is TGTGCCAGCCGTTCGGGGGTGGACTACAATGAGCAGTTCTTC. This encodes CASRSGVDYNEQFF.